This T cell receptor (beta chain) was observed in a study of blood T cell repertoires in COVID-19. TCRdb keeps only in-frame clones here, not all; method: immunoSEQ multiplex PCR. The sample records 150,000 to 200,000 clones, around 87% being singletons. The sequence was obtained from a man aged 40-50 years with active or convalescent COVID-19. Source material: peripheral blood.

The CDR3 DNA reads TGTGCCAGCAGCGCTGGGTTCGGGGGAACTCGGCAAGAGACCCAGTACTTC. Translation: CASSAGFGGTRQETQYF. This chain connects TRBV9 to TRBJ2-5; tentative D call: TRBD2 (6 bases). The V gene lost 3 bases and the J gene lost 2 bases, with 20 bases spanning the gap. This CDR3 has 17 amino acids. Germline V gives CDR1 SGDLS, CDR2 YYNGEE.